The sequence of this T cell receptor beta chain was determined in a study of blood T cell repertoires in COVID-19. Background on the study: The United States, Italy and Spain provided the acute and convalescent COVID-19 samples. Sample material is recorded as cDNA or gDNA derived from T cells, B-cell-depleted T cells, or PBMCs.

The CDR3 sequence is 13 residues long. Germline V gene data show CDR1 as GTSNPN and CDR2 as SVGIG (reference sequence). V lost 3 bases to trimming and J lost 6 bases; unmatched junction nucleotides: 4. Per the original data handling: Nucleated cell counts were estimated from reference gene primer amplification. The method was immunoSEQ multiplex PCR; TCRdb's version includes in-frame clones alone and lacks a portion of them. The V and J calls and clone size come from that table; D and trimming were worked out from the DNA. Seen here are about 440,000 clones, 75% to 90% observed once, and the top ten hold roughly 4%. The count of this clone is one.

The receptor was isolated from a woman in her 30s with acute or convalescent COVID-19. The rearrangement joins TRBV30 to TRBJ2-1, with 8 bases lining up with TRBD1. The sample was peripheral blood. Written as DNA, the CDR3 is TGTGCCTGGAGCAGAACAGGGGGCAATGAGCAGTTCTTC. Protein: CAWSRTGGNEQFF. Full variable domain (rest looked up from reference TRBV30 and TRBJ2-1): SQTIHQWPATLVQPVGSPLSLECTVEGTSNPNLYWYRQAAGRGLQLLFYSVGIGQISSEVPQNLSASRPQDRQFILSSKKLLLSDSGFYLCAWSRTGGNEQFFGPGTRLTVL.